One and the same sample provided the 28 T cell receptor beta chains below, sequenced in a study of neurological immune-mediated disorders. TCRdb fed the 5' RACE reads into MiXCR, producing one record per CDR3 protein. The profile covers tens of thousands of distinct CDR3 sequences, with about 6% appearing a single time and 0.55% to 0.65% taken by the ten largest. The specimen was CD4+ T cells from blood. The receptors stem from a woman aged 40-49 years in good health.

This chain connects TRBV6-9 to TRBJ2-3; D remains ambiguous. Trimming took off 5 bases at V and 4 bases at J, with 13 bases between the two ends. The CDR3 contains 14 residues. Germline values: CDR1 MNHGY, CDR2 SVAAGI. The CDR3 is CASSPGHGADTQYF. The CDR3 nucleotides read TGTGCCAGCAGTCCTGGTCATGGAGCAGATACGCAGTATTTT.

This clonotype was recorded at least ten times. This chain joins TRBV6-6 and TRBJ2-3, with unresolved D. Per the germline V gene, CDR1 is MNHNY and CDR2 is SVGAGI (reference sequence). The CDR3 sequence is 15 residues long. Between the trimmed V and J ends, which lost 7 bases and 2 bases, there was a span of 16 bases. CDR3 sequence: CASTPARAPTDTQYF. The CDR3 DNA reads TGTGCCAGCACCCCAGCCCGGGCACCCACAGATACGCAGTATTTT.

In its sample, this clonotype was seen many times. This chain joins TRBV28 and TRBJ1-1; 9 nucleotides agree with TRBD1. This CDR3 comprises 16 residues. The ends lost 6 bases at V and 0 bases at J; junction bases unmatched: 8. CDR1 and CDR2 from the germline V gene are MDHEN and SYDVKM. CDR3 DNA: TGTGCCAGCAGCTCACAGGGGGCGGCATTGAACACTGAAGCTTTCTTT. The encoded protein is CASSSQGAALNTEAFF.

This clonotype has ten or more counts. V gene TRBV29-1 combines with J gene TRBJ1-2, with 11 bases identical to TRBD1. The CDR3 is 13 residues long. With V trimmed by 6 bases and J by 4 bases, 4 bases remained unmatched. Germline CDR1 and CDR2: SQVTM and ANQGSEA. Here the CDR3 DNA reads TGCAGCGTAACCGGGACAGGGGGCTATGGCTACACCTTC. Translation: CSVTGTGGYGYTF.

The table lists this clonotype with many counts. The V call is TRBV5-1, the J call TRBJ2-3; the D gene is possibly TRBD1 (6 bases). The CDR3 loop spans 15 amino acids. Germline values: CDR1 SGHRS, CDR2 YFSETQ. V was clipped by 0 bases and J by 3 bases, with 11 bases between them. This CDR3 is CASSLAGVRTDTQYF. CDR3 nucleotides: TGCGCCAGCAGCTTGGCAGGGGTGAGGACAGATACGCAGTATTTT.

This clonotype has ten or more counts. The chain links TRBV29-1 to TRBJ2-3; 7 bases match TRBD1. The germline gives CDR1 SQVTM, CDR2 ANQGSEA. The CDR3 length is 14 residues. Trimming removed 3 bases from V and 1 base from J; junction bases left unmatched: 4. This CDR3 reads CSVDRGFGTDTQYF. Written as DNA, the CDR3 is TGCAGCGTTGACAGGGGGTTTGGCACAGATACGCAGTATTTT.

The sample holds many counts of this clonotype. The J gene is TRBJ1-1, the V gene TRBV12-3 or TRBV12-4; unclear D gene. This CDR3 has 14 amino acids. V dropped 3 bases and J dropped 5 bases, with 13 bases sitting between them. Here the CDR3 DNA reads TGTGCCAGCAGTTTGTTAAGAGTAGGGACTGAAGCTTTCTTT. This encodes CASSLLRVGTEAFF.

This clonotype has at least ten counts. CDR3 region: CASSPTTGSSGNTIYF. CDR3 nucleotide sequence: TGTGCCAGCTCACCAACGACAGGTAGCTCTGGAAACACCATATATTTT. The V gene is TRBV18, the J gene TRBJ1-3, with a tentative D call TRBD1 (6 bases). Germline lookup yields CDR1 KGHSH and CDR2 LQKENI. The CDR3 extends over 16 amino acids. The germline V and J ends were trimmed by 2 bases and 0 bases, with 11 bases remaining between them.

This clonotype has a count of ten or more. This chain uses TRBV6-1 with TRBJ1-5, with D uncertain. Germline assignment: CDR1 MNHNS and CDR2 SASEGT. The ends were cut back, 0 bases at V and 13 bases at J, with 10 bases in the middle. The CDR3 length is 12 residues. CDR3 nucleotide sequence: TGTGCCAGCAGTGAAGCGCTCGGGCTTCAGCATTTT. This sequence encodes CASSEALGLQHF.

This clonotype was counted ten times or more. The V call is TRBV5-6, the J call TRBJ1-1, with D possibly TRBD1 on 5 matching bases. Germline V gene lookup returns CDR1 SGHDT and CDR2 YYEEEE. V was shortened by 4 bases and J by 3 bases, with 19 bases between the two germline ends. The CDR3 consists of 16 residues. As DNA, the CDR3 is TGTGCCAGCAGCGGGGGACGGCTAGTAAGGTACACTGAAGCTTTCTTT. As protein: CASSGGRLVRYTEAFF.

In this sample, this clonotype turned up many times. The V and J genes are TRBV10-3 and TRBJ1-5; D may be TRBD1 (5 bases). The V gene lost 10 bases and the J gene lost 0 bases, with 13 bases spanning the gap. CDR1 ENHRY and CDR2 SYGVKD come from the germline V gene. The CDR3 length is 14 residues. This CDR3 is CASATDYSNQPQHF. The CDR3 DNA reads TGTGCCAGCGCGACAGATTATAGCAATCAGCCCCAGCATTTT.

There are many counts of this clonotype. The rearrangement uses TRBV5-1 and TRBJ2-5, with D possibly matching TRBD1 (6 bases). Trimming took 1 base from V and 3 from J, leaving 13 bases between them. The germline gives CDR1 SGHRS, CDR2 YFSETQ. The CDR3 has 15 residues. As DNA, the CDR3 is TGCGCCAGCAGCTTGCAAGGGGGTGGAGAAGAGACCCAGTACTTC. Translated, it gives CASSLQGGGEETQYF.

This clonotype was counted at least ten times. The chain links TRBV6-5 to TRBJ2-3; D is perhaps TRBD1 (6 bases). The CDR3 runs 15 residues. Looked up from germline, CDR1 is MNHEY and CDR2 is SVGAGI. The V end was cut by 2 bases, the J end by 4 bases, with 13 bases between. This chain's CDR3 is CASSYGTGWADTQYF. The DNA of the CDR3 is TGTGCCAGCAGTTACGGTACAGGGTGGGCAGATACGCAGTATTTT.

In its sample, this clonotype was seen many times. The rearrangement uses TRBV5-1 and TRBJ1-1; D is uncertain. The CDR3 is 13 residues long. Germline V CDR1 and CDR2: SGHRS, YFSETQ. Trimming cost V 3 bases and J 0 bases, with 6 bases left between them. The DNA for the CDR3 is TGCGCCAGCAGCTCAATAATGAACACTGAAGCTTTCTTT. It encodes CASSSIMNTEAFF.

This clonotype turned up a few times. The gene calls are TRBV7-2 and TRBJ2-1; D is undetermined. The CDR3 runs 15 residues. With 1 base removed from V and 0 bases from J, the gap between germline ends came to 7 bases. Per germline, CDR1 SGHTA and CDR2 FQGNSA. The CDR3, as DNA: TGTGCCAGCAGCTTAGATAGACGCTCCTACAATGAGCAGTTCTTC. Translation: CASSLDRRSYNEQFF.

This clonotype came up many times. The J gene is TRBJ2-1, the V gene TRBV29-1; TRBD2 matches at 8 bases. Germline trimming cut 8 bases from V and 0 bases from J; bases unmatched to any gene: 9. The CDR3 covers 15 residues. The germline gives CDR1 SQVTM, CDR2 ANQGSEA. CDR3 DNA: TGCAGCTTCCAGGGGCGGGAGGCCTCCTACAATGAGCAGTTCTTC. It yields the protein CSFQGREASYNEQFF.

Ten or more counts support this clonotype. This chain joins TRBV5-1 and TRBJ2-7; D ambiguous. V gave up 3 bases and J gave up 5 bases, with 15 bases separating them. This CDR3 is 14 amino acids long. CDR1 is SGHRS and CDR2 is YFSETQ in the germline V gene. Written as DNA, the CDR3 is TGCGCCAGCAGCTCCCGGGCGGTGGAGCACGAGCAGTACTTC. It encodes CASSSRAVEHEQYF.

This chain links TRBV6-2 or TRBV6-3 with TRBJ2-1; no clear D. This CDR3 is 16 amino acids long. The V gene lost 6 bases and the J gene lost 3 bases, with 18 bases spanning the gap. Germline CDR1 is MNHEY and CDR2 is SVGEGT. For the CDR3, the DNA is TGTGCCAGCAGCGCTGGACGGCGGAGCTGCTACAATGAGCAGTTCTTC. Encoded protein: CASSAGRRSCYNEQFF.

Many counts were recorded for this clonotype. CDR3 sequence (DNA): TGTGCCAGCAGCCTACTTTCCTATAATTCACCCCTCCACTTT. Translating it yields CASSLLSYNSPLHF. The V gene is TRBV12-3 or TRBV12-4, the J gene TRBJ1-6; D not certain. The V end was cut by 6 bases, the J end by 1 base, with 7 bases between. This CDR3 has 14 residues.

This clonotype was detected ten times or more. The chain links TRBV12-3 or TRBV12-4 to TRBJ2-1; TRBD1 or TRBD2 may be the D gene (5 bases each). The V end lost 6 bases, the J end lost 0 bases, and 15 bases lay between the germline ends. The CDR3 sequence is 16 residues long. The CDR3 DNA is TGTGCCAGCAGGCCCCTCGGGGACCTCTCCTACAATGAGCAGTTCTTC. Its protein product is CASRPLGDLSYNEQFF.

This clonotype was picked up many times. The rearrangement links TRBV3-1 to TRBJ2-5; unclear D gene. Trimming left V 1 base short and J 5 bases short, with 11 bases between. The CDR3 contains 14 residues. Germline-derived CDR1 and CDR2 are LGHDT and YNNKEL (reference sequence). DNA for the CDR3: TGTGCCAGCAGCCAAGTAGGGTATGGCGAGACCCAGTACTTC. The encoded protein is CASSQVGYGETQYF.

In this sample, this clonotype turned up many times. The chain joins TRBV20-1 to TRBJ1-1; TRBD1 is a possible D gene (6 bases). Germline V gives CDR1 DFQATT, CDR2 SNEGSKA (reference sequence). V dropped 0 bases and J dropped 1 base, with 18 bases sitting between them. This CDR3 is built from 17 residues. The CDR3 protein is CSARDRNRAGRNTEAFF. The CDR3 coding sequence is TGCAGTGCTAGAGATCGGAACAGGGCAGGGAGGAACACTGAAGCTTTCTTT.

This clonotype has a count of ten or more. The chain links TRBV7-9 to TRBJ1-2, with a weak D call TRBD1 (6 bases). This CDR3 comprises 15 residues. The V end was cut by 2 bases, the J end by 6 bases, with 16 bases between. Germline CDR1 SEHNR, CDR2 FQNEAQ (reference sequence). CDR3 DNA: TGTGCCAGCAGCTTACCCGGGGCACAGGGCGATGGCTACACCTTC. Its protein is CASSLPGAQGDGYTF. The full variable domain, in which reference TRBV7-9 and TRBJ1-2 provide the parts outside the CDR3, is DTGVSQNPRHKITKRGQNVTFRCDPISEHNRLYWYRQTLGQGPEFLTYFQNEAQLEKSRLLSDRFSAERPKGSFSTLEIQRTEQGDSAMYLCASSLPGAQGDGYTFGSGTRLTVV.

This clonotype was counted many times. The chain combines TRBV5-1 with TRBJ1-2, with 11 bases identical to TRBD1. V shed 0 bases, J shed 7 bases, and the junction held 5 bases outside the gene matches. This CDR3 is 15 amino acids long. Germline-derived CDR1 and CDR2 are SGHRS and YFSETQ. The CDR3 bases are TGCGCCAGCAGCTTGGGATCCGGGACAGGGGGTGGCTACACCTTC. This gives the protein CASSLGSGTGGGYTF.

This clonotype was observed many times. The gene calls are TRBV11-2 and TRBJ2-5, with D perhaps TRBD2 (6 bases). CDR3 length: 14 residues. Per the germline V gene, CDR1 is SGHAT and CDR2 is FQNNGV. Trimming cost V 4 bases and J 5 bases, with 14 bases left between them. CDR3 loop: CASSSSKGRETQYF. In DNA, the CDR3 is TGTGCCAGCAGCTCCTCTAAGGGGAGGGAGACCCAGTACTTC.

This clonotype was recorded many times. This chain joins TRBV28 and TRBJ2-1; 9 nucleotides match TRBD2. Germline CDR1 and CDR2: MDHEN and SYDVKM. V shed 4 bases and J 13 bases; nucleotides not matched to a gene: 11. The CDR3 has 14 residues. The CDR3 DNA sequence: TGTGCCAGCAGTTCGGTGGTGCTAGCGGGATTTCAGTTCTTC. Encoded protein: CASSSVVLAGFQFF.

The table lists this clonotype with many counts. The chain has TRBV5-4 and TRBJ2-3, with D uncertain. The V gene's germline CDR1 is SGHNT and CDR2 YYREEE (reference sequence). V shed 1 base and J shed 0 bases, with 12 bases lying between them. CDR3 length equals 16 residues. This CDR3 reads CASSLWRKESTDTQYF. CDR3 nucleotides: TGTGCCAGCAGCTTGTGGAGAAAGGAGAGCACAGATACGCAGTATTTT.

Many counts were recorded for this clonotype. The V gene is TRBV12-3 or TRBV12-4, the J gene TRBJ2-1; D is uncertain. V was clipped by 3 bases and J by 0 bases, with 9 bases between them. This CDR3 has 15 amino acids. The CDR3: CASSFGLSSYNEQFF. The CDR3 nucleotides read TGTGCCAGCAGTTTTGGCTTAAGCTCCTACAATGAGCAGTTCTTC.